These 28 T cell receptor beta chains were all obtained from the same sample, sequenced in a study of blood T cell repertoires in COVID-19. Assay used: immunoSEQ multiplex PCR; TCRdb lists only in-frame clones, some missing. This table holds about 70,000 clones, 88% found once. Material: peripheral blood. The receptors originated from a human donor in a cohort sampled during active COVID-19.

This sequence joins TRBV20-1 and TRBJ2-7, with 14 bases identical to TRBD2. Germline CDR1 and CDR2: DFQATT and SNEGSKA (reference sequence). The CDR3 is 18 amino acids. J gave up 5 bases and V 3 bases, and 15 bases lay outside the gene matches. CDR3 DNA sequence: TGCAGTGCTAGTCGTCCGGGACTAGCGGGAGTCTTCAGTCACGAGCAGTACTTC. Protein product: CSASRPGLAGVFSHEQYF.

The rearrangement links TRBV7-2 to TRBJ2-7; the match to TRBD1 covers 9 bases. Trimming at V came to 0 bases and at J to 5 bases, leaving 5 bases not matched to a gene. Germline V gene sequence: CDR1 SGHTA, CDR2 FQGNSA. This CDR3 contains 15 residues. The CDR3 region is CASSLAVTGGNEQYF. CDR3 DNA: TGTGCCAGCAGCTTAGCCGTGACAGGGGGTAACGAGCAGTACTTC.

The rearrangement joins TRBV5-1 to TRBJ2-7; 7 nucleotides agree with TRBD2. V trimming: 2 bases; J trimming: 4 bases; junction bases outside the gene matches: 9. Germline CDR1 SGHRS, CDR2 YFSETQ. The CDR3 is made up of 15 amino acids. The CDR3 sequence: CASSFDDSGYYEQYV. The CDR3 DNA reads TGCGCCAGCAGCTTCGATGATAGCGGGTATTACGAGCAGTACGTC.

This chain connects TRBV15 to TRBJ2-6; 9 bases fit TRBD2. CDR1 and CDR2 from the germline V gene are LNHNV and YYDKDF (reference sequence). This CDR3 region has 18 residues. V lost 1 base to trimming and J lost 4 bases; unmatched junction nucleotides: 8. The CDR3 DNA reads as TGTGCCACCAGCAGAGCCCTAGCGGGACCCCCCGGGGCCAACGTCCTGACTTTC. This encodes CATSRALAGPPGANVLTF.

J is TRBJ1-2 and V is TRBV20-1, with D possibly matching TRBD1 (5 bases). The V gene's germline CDR1 is DFQATT and CDR2 SNEGSKA (reference sequence). CDR3 length: 14 residues. V dropped 3 bases and J dropped 0 bases, with 11 bases sitting between them. The chain's CDR3 is CSASRQPTNYGYTF. The CDR3 DNA sequence: TGCAGTGCTAGTAGACAGCCCACTAACTATGGCTACACCTTC.

This CDR3 is CASSEAAGGAYNEQFF. The CDR3 coding sequence is TGTGCCAGCAGTGAAGCTGCTGGCGGGGCCTACAATGAGCAGTTCTTC. The genes are TRBV6-1 and TRBJ2-1; weak D call: TRBD2 (6 bases). The CDR3 covers 16 residues. Trimming shortened V by 0 bases and J by 2 bases, and 11 bases separated the two germline ends. Germline V lookup: CDR1 MNHNS, CDR2 SASEGT.

This clone has a single count. V is TRBV11-2 and J is TRBJ2-2; D uncertain. Germline CDR1 SGHAT, CDR2 FQNNGV. The CDR3 extends over 15 amino acids. V dropped 7 bases and J dropped 6 bases, with 18 bases sitting between them. The CDR3 protein is CASTSGNPFAGELFF. The DNA for the CDR3 is TGTGCCAGCACGTCGGGTAACCCCTTCGCCGGGGAGCTGTTTTTT.

The chain couples TRBV24-1 to TRBJ1-2; TRBD1 agrees at 9 bases. In germline, CDR1 is KGHDR, CDR2 SFDVKD. The CDR3 totals 16 residues. V dropped 4 bases and J dropped 5; count of bases not matched to a gene: 10. For the CDR3, the DNA is TGTGCCACCAGTGACTCTGACAGGGGGAGGGGATATGGCTACACCTTC. Its translation: CATSDSDRGRGYGYTF.

This chain joins TRBV5-6 and TRBJ2-7; maybe TRBD2 (5 bases). V lost 3 bases and J lost 7, with 14 bases in between. Germline-derived CDR1 and CDR2 are SGHDT and YYEEEE. This CDR3 has 13 residues. The CDR3, as DNA: TGTGCCAGCAGCTACCGGGGTGTAGATGAGCAGTACGTC. This translates into CASSYRGVDEQYV.

The chain is built from TRBV4-1 and TRBJ1-6; tentative D call: TRBD1 (6 bases). Trimming took 7 bases from V and 10 from J, leaving 17 bases between them. Germline-derived CDR1 and CDR2 are MGHRA and YSYEKL. There are 14 residues in the CDR3. CDR3 bases: TGCGCCAGCAAACCACAGGGTTCGGGATCACCCCTCCACTTT. Its protein product is CASKPQGSGSPLHF.

This chain uses TRBV5-1 with TRBJ1-2, with D possibly being TRBD1 (6 bases). Between the trimmed V and J ends, which lost 1 base and 0 bases, there was a span of 7 bases. Per germline, CDR1 SGHRS and CDR2 YFSETQ. The CDR3 runs to 14 residues. DNA of the CDR3: TGCGCCAGCAGCTTGACAGGGTCTAACTATGGCTACACCTTC. Its translation: CASSLTGSNYGYTF.

The chain combines TRBV3-1 (or the pseudogene TRBV3-2) with TRBJ2-2; TRBD1 might be the D (5 bases). Germline V gene lookup returns CDR1 LGHDT and CDR2 YNNKEL (reference sequence). With 6 bases removed from V and 2 bases from J, the gap between germline ends came to 10 bases. The CDR3 runs 14 residues. CDR3 DNA: TGTGCCAGCAGAAGACAGCTTAACACCGGGGAGCTGTTTTTT. It is translated as CASRRQLNTGELFF.

The chain joins TRBV11-2 to TRBJ2-7; 7 nucleotides match TRBD2. The CDR3 contains 13 residues. The J segment lost 6 bases and the V segment lost 5 bases, leaving 7 bases of the junction unmatched. Germline CDR1 and CDR2: SGHAT and FQNNGV. Here the CDR3 DNA reads TGTGCCAGCAGCCGCAGCGGGACGAGCGAGCAGTACTTC. Encoded protein: CASSRSGTSEQYF.

The CDR3 spells CASSSRNTGELFF. The CDR3 DNA reads as TGTGCCAGCAGCAGTAGGAACACCGGGGAGCTGTTTTTT. The J gene is TRBJ2-2, the V gene TRBV11-3, with unresolved D. CDR1 and CDR2 from the germline V gene are SGHNT and YENEEA. The CDR3 covers 13 residues. V was trimmed by 5 bases and J by 1 base, leaving 5 bases between them.

This sequence joins TRBV6-1 and TRBJ1-5, with 7 bases that match TRBD1. V was pared by 2 bases and J by 7 bases, with 11 bases of the junction left unmatched. This CDR3 comprises 16 residues. From germline, CDR1 is MNHNS and CDR2 SASEGT. The CDR3 coding sequence is TGTGCCAGCAGTGAATTTACAGGGGAAGGAGGGCAGCCCCAGCATTTT. Its translation is CASSEFTGEGGQPQHF.

The V and J genes are TRBV19 and TRBJ2-7, with D maybe TRBD2 (5 bases). This CDR3 is 13 amino acids long. Germline V gene lookup returns CDR1 LNHDA and CDR2 SQIVND (reference sequence). The V end lost 5 bases, the J end lost 0 bases, and 8 bases lay between the germline ends. The CDR3 DNA reads as TGTGCCAGTAGTCTGGACTTCTCCTACGAGCAGTACTTC. This codes for CASSLDFSYEQYF.

This clone was seen once. CDR3 region: CASSPLSGEETQYF. CDR3 DNA: TGTGCCAGCAGCCCACTCAGCGGAGAGGAGACCCAGTACTTC. This chain connects TRBV7-9 to TRBJ2-5; D is possibly TRBD2 (5 bases). Trimming removed 5 bases from V and 5 bases from J, with 15 bases in between. The germline V gene encodes CDR1 SEHNR and CDR2 FQNEAQ (reference sequence). The CDR3 contains 14 residues.

The chain's CDR3 is CAAGPGDEQYV. CDR3 nucleotide sequence: TGTGCCGCGGGACCGGGGGACGAGCAGTACGTC. The rearrangement links TRBV10-3 to TRBJ2-7, with D possibly being TRBD2 (6 bases). Trimming cost V 11 bases and J 5 bases, with 13 bases left between them. The CDR3 runs 11 residues. CDR1 is ENHRY, CDR2 SYGVKD, per germline.

The CDR3 here is CASSINTGNTIYF. The CDR3 DNA follows: TGTGCCAGTAGTATTAACACTGGAAACACCATATATTTT. The chain recombines TRBV19 with TRBJ1-3; no firm D call. Trimming removed 3 bases at V and 2 bases at J, with 5 bases between. The CDR3 is 13 residues long. The germline V gene has CDR1 LNHDA and CDR2 SQIVND (reference sequence).

This sequence joins TRBV6-5 and TRBJ1-1; D gene uncertain. This CDR3 is built from 13 residues. The V gene lost 3 bases and the J gene lost 6 bases, with 11 bases spanning the gap. Germline CDR1 reads MNHEY; CDR2 reads SVGAGI. CDR3 coding DNA: TGTGCCAGCAGTTATGGTTTGGGCGCTGAAGCTTTCTTT. Translated, it gives CASSYGLGAEAFF.

The sample holds a few counts of this clone. The gene calls are TRBV7-2 and TRBJ2-7; tentative D call: TRBD2 (6 bases). The V and J ends lost 5 bases and 6 bases respectively, with 17 bases between them. Germline CDR1 is SGHTA and CDR2 is FQGNSA. The CDR3 is 14 amino acids. CDR3 residues: CASSIKYVGGEQYF. In DNA, the CDR3 is TGTGCCAGCAGCATAAAGTATGTCGGGGGCGAGCAGTACTTC.

This clone has a single count. This chain uses TRBV7-3 with TRBJ2-1; maybe TRBD2 (6 bases). V was clipped by 5 bases and J by 5 bases, with 16 bases between them. CDR1 is SGHTA, CDR2 FQGTGA, per germline. This CDR3 has 15 amino acids. The CDR3 DNA is TGTGCCAGCAGCACCCAACCTCTAGCGAACAATGAGCAGTTCTTC. It yields the protein CASSTQPLANNEQFF.

This chain links TRBV7-6 with TRBJ2-1; 7 nucleotides align to TRBD2. Germline V CDR1 and CDR2: SGHVS, FNYEAQ. V lost 4 bases to trimming and J lost 10 bases; unmatched junction nucleotides: 1. There are 11 residues in the CDR3. CDR3 protein: CASSWGGEQFF. The DNA of the CDR3 is TGTGCCAGCAGCTGGGGGGGAGAGCAGTTCTTC.

The V call is TRBV5-4, the J call TRBJ1-1; 8 bases align to TRBD1. The CDR3 runs to 16 residues. The J segment lost 1 base and the V segment lost 4 bases, leaving 9 bases of the junction unmatched. Germline loops: CDR1 SGHNT, CDR2 YYREEE (reference sequence). CDR3 sequence (DNA): TGTGCCAGCAGCCCCTGGACAGGGTCTAAGAACACTGAAGCTTTCTTT. This codes for CASSPWTGSKNTEAFF.

The genes are TRBV30 and TRBJ2-5; D is perhaps TRBD2 (5 bases). V dropped 7 bases and J dropped 5 bases, with 11 bases sitting between them. This CDR3 has 11 amino acids. The V gene's germline CDR1 is GTSNPN and CDR2 SVGIG (reference sequence). The CDR3 DNA sequence: TGTGCCTCACGCCCGGGGGAGACCCAGTACTTC. Translating gives CASRPGETQYF.

This rearrangement joins TRBV6-6 to TRBJ2-1, with a possible D match to TRBD1 (5 bases). Germline CDR1 reads MNHNY; CDR2 reads SVGAGI (reference sequence). There are 16 residues in the CDR3. V was cut by 1 base and J by 0 bases, with 10 bases left in between. This chain's CDR3 is CASSYWGQGSYNEQFF. As DNA, the CDR3 is TGTGCCAGCAGTTACTGGGGTCAGGGCTCCTACAATGAGCAGTTCTTC.

This sequence joins TRBV6-1 and TRBJ2-5; a possible D gene is TRBD2 (6 bases). Germline values: CDR1 MNHNS, CDR2 SASEGT. V dropped 3 bases and J dropped 7 bases, with 15 bases sitting between them. CDR3 length equals 14 residues. Here the CDR3 reads CASSDSLEGLTQYF. The CDR3 DNA reads TGTGCCAGCAGTGATTCATTGGAGGGCTTGACCCAGTACTTC.

The chain has TRBV3-1 (or the pseudogene TRBV3-2) and TRBJ2-7, with 9 nucleotides matching TRBD1. Losses at the gene ends were 1 base for V and 12 bases for J; bases not matched to a gene: 7. This CDR3 has 13 amino acids. Germline CDR1 and CDR2: LGHDT and YNNKEL (reference sequence). The CDR3, as DNA: TGTGCCAGCAGCCAAGGTCTGGGGACAGGGTGGTACTTC. It translates to CASSQGLGTGWYF.